This TCR beta chain is drawn from a study of control samples from healthy donors and cancer patients. TCRdb keeps only in-frame clones here, not all; method: immunoSEQ multiplex PCR. The sample has fewer than 200,000 clones; over 85% are singletons. Looked up from germline, CDR1 is MNHEY and CDR2 is SVGAGI. The CDR3 extends over 13 amino acids. Trimming removed 7 bases at V and 1 base at J, with 10 bases between. V usage is TRBV6-5 and J usage is TRBJ1-1, with D unclear. The source material was blood. The clonotype comes from a man under 40 in good health. The CDR3 loop reads CASTNEQNTEAFF. Written as DNA, the CDR3 is TGTGCCAGCACTAACGAGCAGAACACTGAAGCTTTCTTT.